These T cell receptor beta chains were read from a single sample in a study of siplizumab effects on memory and regulatory T cells. The table came from immunoSEQ multiplex PCR; TCRdb's copy has only in-frame clones and leaves some out. The sample lists roughly 93,000 clones, around 94% occurring once. Sequencing input: non-Treg CD4+ T cells sorted from blood. These receptors originate from a human donor in good health. The CDR3 runs from the conserved cysteine through the conserved F or W. A D gene is named only where the DNA matches it firmly. Not all rows give a size; the values are once, few, many and, for expanded clones, a class.

J gene	V gene	clone size	D gene	CDR3 protein	CDR3 DNA
TRBJ2-7	TRBV5-1	-	-	CASRGGVGYEQYF	TGCGCCAGCAGAGGGGGGGTCGGATACGAGCAGTACTTC
TRBJ2-7	TRBV11-3	-	TRBD1	CASSPGTGGQYEQYF	TGTGCCAGCAGCCCCGGGACAGGGGGTCAGTACGAGCAGTACTTC
TRBJ2-5	TRBV18	-	-	CASSPSGVQETQYF	TGTGCCAGCTCACCTAGCGGAGTCCAAGAGACCCAGTACTTC
TRBJ2-7	TRBV30	once	-	CAWSVSGSYEQYF	TGTGCCTGGAGTGTAAGTGGCTCCTACGAGCAGTACTTC
TRBJ2-7	TRBV18	-	TRBD2	CASSPGGGRWAYEQYF	TGTGCCAGCTCACCCGGGGGGGGGAGATGGGCCTACGAGCAGTACTTC
TRBJ2-1	TRBV28	-	-	CASSDTGTHLGNEQFF	TGTGCCAGCAGTGACACAGGTACCCACCTGGGGAATGAGCAGTTCTTC
TRBJ2-5	TRBV27	-	TRBD1	CASSSGQGAETQYF	TGTGCCAGCAGTTCGGGACAGGGGGCAGAGACCCAGTACTTC
TRBJ2-2	TRBV6-5	-	-	CASSYRHSNTGELFF	TGTGCCAGCAGTTACCGGCACTCGAACACCGGGGAGCTGTTTTTT
TRBJ1-2	TRBV28	-	-	CASSLFRIYGYTF	TGTGCCAGCAGTTTATTCAGGATCTATGGCTACACCTTC
TRBJ2-6	TRBV28	-	-	CASSLYRQANVLTF	TGTGCCAGCAGTTTATATAGGCAGGCCAACGTCCTGACTTTC
TRBJ2-5	TRBV4-1	-	-	CASSHPFRDAQETQYF	TGCGCCAGCAGCCACCCGTTCCGGGACGCCCAAGAGACCCAGTACTTC
TRBJ2-3	TRBV7-7	few	-	CASSLYATDTQYF	TGTGCCAGCAGCTTGTATGCCACAGATACGCAGTATTTT
TRBJ2-7	TRBV6-5	-	-	CASSYSRSLNYEQYF	TGTGCCAGCAGTTACTCTCGCAGTCTAAACTACGAGCAGTACTTC
TRBJ2-1	TRBV13	-	TRBD2	CASSFWSAGGGNEQFF	TGTGCCAGCAGCTTCTGGTCAGCGGGAGGAGGGAATGAGCAGTTCTTC
TRBJ2-1	TRBV7-3	-	-	CASSPTRGLNNEQFF	TGTGCCAGCAGTCCGACCCGCGGGCTTAACAATGAGCAGTTCTTC
TRBJ2-6	TRBV6-5	-	-	CASSYSIIGANVLTF	TGTGCCAGCAGTTACTCGATAATAGGGGCCAACGTCCTGACTTTC
TRBJ2-7	TRBV6-1	-	-	CASSEALMGTYEQYF	TGTGCCAGCAGTGAAGCGCTTATGGGTACCTACGAGCAGTACTTC
TRBJ2-5	TRBV2	-	-	CASRGPVIETQYF	TGTGCCAGCAGGGGACCTGTCATCGAGACCCAGTACTTC
TRBJ2-7	TRBV28	-	TRBD2	CASRGGRAPYEQYF	TGTGCCAGCAGGGGCGGGAGGGCCCCCTACGAGCAGTACTTC
TRBJ1-1	TRBV6-5	-	-	CASSYSGLEAFF	TGTGCCAGCAGTTACTCGGGGTTAGAAGCTTTCTTT
TRBJ2-5	TRBV7-9	-	-	CASSPFSGETQYF	TGTGCCAGCAGCCCCTTTTCGGGGGAGACCCAGTACTTC